The clone carrying this T cell receptor beta chain was counted ten times or more. Antigen: not known. Time point defined: pre-sensitization, week 0. Treatment: therapeutic diphenylcyclopropenone sensitization with weekly scalp DPC. These data belong to a study of human T cells and chemical hapten exposure. Study overall: Patients additionally received therapeutic doses of diphenylcyclopropenone on the scalp once a week, and this continued throughout the approximately 23-week study. Alopecia areata, totalis and universalis patients, mostly female, were included. Study-wide findings and caveats: Versus controls, expanded TCRs had significantly more large CDR3 similarity clusters.

Germline-derived CDR1 and CDR2 are SEHNR and FQNEAQ (reference sequence). The CDR3 is 13 amino acids. V dropped 8 bases and J dropped 5 bases, with 14 bases sitting between them. TCRdb independently ran MiXCR on the RACE reads; one entry per CDR3 protein. The data hold about 380,000 distinct CDR3 sequences, with 5% to 6.5% observed a single time. The V and J genes are TRBV7-9 and TRBJ2-3; no firm D call. The sequences come from whole blood, collected in connection with sensitization to the hapten diphenylcyclopropenone (DPC). The TCR sequence derives from a woman aged 45-60 years with alopecia areata. Some clones in this sample may be carry-over from other donors' samples. The CDR3 spells CASGMNGEDTQYF. The DNA of the CDR3 is TGTGCCAGCGGTATGAATGGTGAAGATACGCAGTATTTT.